This T cell receptor (beta chain) was documented in a study of graft-versus-host responses after intestinal transplantation (dated by TCRdb to the early 2020s). Context from the whole study: Recipients received multivisceral, liver-intestinal, or isolated intestinal transplants. Anti-thymocyte globulin induction was given to all recipients, followed by maintenance tacrolimus and steroids for around three years. Graft-versus-host and host-versus-graft alloreactive T cell clones were tracked in the graft, circulation and bone marrow after intestinal transplantation using bulk TCR-beta CDR3 sequencing. To identify alloreactive clones, pre-transplant mixed lymphocyte reaction products were sequenced and compared with unstimulated pre-transplant donor and recipient T cells. The cohort enrolled about two dozen intestinal transplant recipients including one retransplant, and a few patients lacking pretransplant specimens were excluded. A peak of at least 4% donor T cells among recipient peripheral blood mononuclear cells was the definition used for donor T cell macrochimerism. Rather than being sequenced by the commercial service, samples from a few later patients were sequenced in-house on an Illumina MiSeq and processed with MiXCR.

The CDR3 holds 13 amino acids from the cysteine to the phenylalanine. The read is trimmed to its CDR3 DNA, 39 bases read in frame from base 1. CDR1 GTSNPN and CDR2 SVGIG were looked up in the germline V gene (reference sequence). The germline ends are 10 bases apart after V is trimmed by 0 bases and J by 5 bases. Explained via the paper, the time point label denotes: cells obtained before transplantation from donor or recipient. CD3+CD4+ and CD3+CD8+ populations were FACS-sorted from unstimulated pre-transplant donor and recipient cells taken from spleen or lymph nodes. In regard to this clone: Its target antigen remains unknown. Within one base of it there is no much larger clone, and no base qualities were kept.

Study-wide conclusions, independent of this receptor: Patients with donor T cell macrochimerism had high GvH to HvG T cell clonal ratios in their allografts. The relatively low number and heterogeneity of intestinal transplant patients limited the conclusions. GvH clones were detected in recipient bone marrow, and some of these GvH clones were observed earlier in ileal mucosa or blood, consistent with an intestinal mucosal origin. Early after transplant, peak levels of circulating GvH clones were associated with declines in HvG clones.

Receptors were amplified or captured by the immunoSEQ multiplex PCR assay. For most patients, genomic DNA was isolated with the Qiagen DNeasy Blood and Tissue Kit and sent frozen to Adaptive Biotechnologies for TCR sequencing. Adaptive Biotechnologies carried out high-throughput TCR-beta CDR3 sequencing of genomic DNA for most patients. The source study handled its data this way. TCR sequencing data for more than 15 patients were retrieved from Adaptive's ImmunoSEQ software; a few other patients were processed with MiXCR and VDJtools. To correct CD4 versus CD8 sorting errors, any sequence found in both subsets at a frequency ratio below 5:1 was removed. CDR3 nucleotide sequences shared by donor and recipient were removed because the origin of these sequences could not be assigned. To be classed as alloreactive, a clone needed at least 2-fold expansion over unstimulated cells and a minimum CFSE-low frequency of 0.002% (template counts) or 0.001% (read counts). Clones were considered mappable if detected in sequenced pre-transplant spleen, lymph node, or MLR CFSE-low populations of the donor or recipient. The cumulative frequency of alloreactive clones was calculated as a percentage of all sequences, weighted by copy number. TCRdb took over this immuneACCESS table, retaining in-frame rearrangements with V and J assigned. Such tables are incomplete; in checked studies, under half of the missing clones stem from an unresolved V gene, and the remainder is unexplained. For V, J and clone size, that table is used; D and trimming come from the DNA. The sample table holds about 100,000 clones, of which about 90% were seen once. The ten largest clonotypes hold 0.95% of the sample.

The TCR originated in a human donor who was the organ donor for an intestinal transplant. The input for sequencing was unstimulated CD4+ T cells sorted from spleen or lymph node cells, taken before transplant. The chain joins TRBV30 to TRBJ2-5; the D gene cannot be resolved reliably. The nucleotide sequence is TGTGCCTGGAGTGTTTATGTAAGGGAGACCCAGTACTTC. It encodes CAWSVYVRETQYF.